This entry features one T cell receptor beta chain sequence. From CD4+ cells came CD45RA+ naive and CD45RA-negative memory subsets. Replicate PCRs from sorted subsets contained about 200 ng DNA, which is 31,000 or so T cell genomes. Measured with immunoSEQ multiplex PCR; TCRdb has only the in-frame clones, and not every one. The table has some 1 million clones, more than 65% seen once. These data belong to a study of shared clonotypes between healthy human individuals. The ends were cut back, 3 bases at V and 1 base at J, with 9 bases in the middle. The CDR3 contains 15 residues. The germline V gene encodes CDR1 MNHEY and CDR2 SVGAGI.

This rearrangement joins TRBV6-5 to TRBJ1-4; D gene unclear. This sequence was found in a man aged 18 to 35 in good health. Material: memory CD4+ T cells sorted from blood. Subset of the sample: CD45RA-negative fraction. CDR3 sequence: CASSYSAGTNEKLFF. The CDR3 DNA is TGTGCCAGCAGTTATTCGGCGGGAACTAATGAAAAACTGTTTTTT.